Listed below are T cell receptor beta chains from one sample, sequenced in a study of shared clonotypes between healthy human individuals. Profiled with immunoSEQ multiplex PCR; TCRdb holds only in-frame clones, not every one. The repertoire includes some 1 million clones, approximately 70% of them detected once, and approximately 1.5% sits in the top ten. The sequenced sample consisted of memory CD4+ T cells sorted from blood. The receptors come from a man between 18 and 29 years old in good health. The CDR3 runs from the conserved cysteine through the conserved F or W. The order of the fields is clone size, J gene, V gene, D gene, CDR3 protein, CDR3 DNA. A D gene is named only where the DNA matches it firmly. Some rows mark clone size as missing; the rest say once, few, many or name a class of expanded clone.

size: many; J: TRBJ1-1; V: TRBV10-3; D: TRBD1; CDR3: CAISIRDSHTEAFF; DNA: TGTGCCATCAGTATCCGGGACAGCCACACTGAAGCTTTCTTT
size: NA; J: TRBJ1-3; V: TRBV9; D: NA; CDR3: CASSVAPLSGNTIYF; DNA: TGTGCCAGCAGCGTAGCTCCCCTCTCTGGAAACACCATATATTTT
size: NA; J: TRBJ2-1; V: TRBV7-9; D: TRBD2; CDR3: CASSAGTSGYNEQFF; DNA: TGTGCCAGCAGCGCCGGGACTAGCGGTTACAATGAGCAGTTCTTC
size: NA; J: TRBJ2-3; V: TRBV5-1; D: TRBD1; CDR3: CASAGQGNTDTQYF; DNA: TGCGCCAGCGCGGGACAGGGGAATACAGATACGCAGTATTTT
size: NA; J: TRBJ2-5; V: TRBV2; D: NA; CDR3: CASSVLAGTQYF; DNA: TGTGCCAGCAGCGTACTAGCTGGGACCCAGTACTTC
size: NA; J: TRBJ2-5; V: TRBV6-1; D: NA; CDR3: CASGLGWGETQYF; DNA: TGTGCCAGCGGTCTGGGGTGGGGAGAGACCCAGTACTTC
size: NA; J: TRBJ2-2; V: TRBV5-1; D: NA; CDR3: CASSNGPRGDGELFF; DNA: TGCGCCAGCAGCAACGGGCCACGTGGGGACGGGGAGCTGTTTTTT
size: NA; J: TRBJ2-7; V: TRBV11-2; D: NA; CDR3: CASSRLEVFDEQYF; DNA: TGTGCCAGCAGCAGGTTGGAGGTCTTCGACGAGCAGTACTTC
size: NA; J: TRBJ1-2; V: TRBV7-2; D: TRBD1; CDR3: CASSLRGQGDYGYTF; DNA: TGTGCCAGCAGCTTAAGGGGACAGGGAGACTATGGCTACACCTTC
size: NA; J: TRBJ1-1; V: TRBV6-1; D: TRBD1; CDR3: CASTPIRGDTEAFF; DNA: TGTGCCAGCACCCCCATCAGGGGGGACACTGAAGCTTTCTTT
size: NA; J: TRBJ1-2; V: TRBV30; D: TRBD1; CDR3: CAWSARQGGNYGYTF; DNA: TGTGCCTGGAGTGCAAGACAGGGAGGCAACTATGGCTACACCTTC
size: NA; J: TRBJ1-6; V: TRBV5-1; D: NA; CDR3: CASSPTFGVQNSPLHF; DNA: TGCGCCAGCAGCCCAACCTTCGGGGTTCAGAATTCACCCCTCCACTTT
size: few; J: TRBJ1-1; V: TRBV7-2; D: NA; CDR3: CASSYPGGGKAFF; DNA: TGTGCCAGCAGTTACCCCGGAGGGGGGAAGGCTTTCTTT
size: NA; J: TRBJ1-6; V: TRBV30; D: NA; CDR3: CAWINGGGGNNSPLHF; DNA: TGTGCCTGGATCAACGGGGGGGGCGGAAATAATTCACCCCTCCACTTT
size: NA; J: TRBJ2-3; V: TRBV30; D: NA; CDR3: CAWSVTRGREWGRTQYF; DNA: TGTGCCTGGAGTGTAACGAGGGGGCGGGAGTGGGGCAGGACGCAGTATTTT
size: many; J: TRBJ2-7; V: TRBV4-1; D: NA; CDR3: CASSQYRNDVDEQYF; DNA: TGCGCCAGCAGCCAATACAGGAACGACGTCGACGAGCAGTACTTC
size: once; J: TRBJ2-1; V: TRBV19; D: NA; CDR3: CASRLAGEQFF; DNA: TGTGCCAGTAGGTTAGCTGGCGAGCAGTTCTTC
size: NA; J: TRBJ2-3; V: TRBV12-2; D: NA; CDR3: CASRFWTSGGADTQYF; DNA: TGTGCAAGTCGCTTCTGGACTAGCGGGGGGGCAGATACGCAGTATTTT
size: NA; J: TRBJ1-5; V: TRBV23-1; D: NA; CDR3: CASSQLPVLQPQHF; DNA: TGCGCCAGCAGTCAATTGCCCGTCCTTCAGCCCCAGCATTTT
size: NA; J: TRBJ1-2; V: TRBV27; D: NA; CDR3: CASRPDGQQNYGYTF; DNA: TGTGCCAGCAGACCCGACGGGCAGCAAAACTATGGCTACACCTTC
size: once; J: TRBJ1-5; V: TRBV5-6; D: NA; CDR3: CASSLGSQGSNQPQHF; DNA: TGTGCCAGCAGCTTGGGGTCTCAGGGCAGCAATCAGCCCCAGCATTTT
size: few; J: TRBJ2-1; V: TRBV29-1; D: TRBD1; CDR3: CSVPGQVAEGEQFF; DNA: TGCAGCGTCCCTGGACAGGTGGCCGAGGGTGAGCAGTTCTTC
size: once; J: TRBJ1-1; V: TRBV7-9; D: TRBD1; CDR3: CASSREQGADTEAFF; DNA: TGTGCCAGCAGCCGTGAACAGGGGGCGGACACTGAAGCTTTCTTT
size: NA; J: TRBJ1-6; V: TRBV18; D: NA; CDR3: CASSPLGVGNSPLHF; DNA: TGTGCCAGCTCACCACTCGGGGTAGGGAATTCACCCCTCCACTTT
size: NA; J: TRBJ1-1; V: TRBV2; D: TRBD1; CDR3: CASRPDTGARDTEAFF; DNA: TGTGCCAGCAGACCTGATACAGGGGCCAGGGACACTGAAGCTTTCTTT
size: NA; J: TRBJ1-5; V: TRBV28; D: TRBD1; CDR3: CASSLRTGVNQPQHF; DNA: TGTGCCAGCAGTCTACGGACAGGGGTAAATCAGCCCCAGCATTTT
size: NA; J: TRBJ1-2; V: TRBV2; D: TRBD1; CDR3: CASSDDSGQGAGGYTF; DNA: TGTGCCAGCAGTGACGATTCCGGGCAGGGGGCCGGCGGCTACACCTTC
size: few; J: TRBJ1-6; V: TRBV11-2; D: TRBD1; CDR3: CASSLGTGLGSPLHF; DNA: TGTGCCAGCAGCTTAGGGACAGGGTTGGGTTCACCCCTCCACTTT
size: NA; J: TRBJ1-5; V: TRBV19; D: NA; CDR3: CASRTGSGVSNQPQHF; DNA: TGTGCCAGCCGAACCGGGTCAGGGGTTAGCAATCAGCCCCAGCATTTT
size: NA; J: TRBJ1-1; V: TRBV11-2; D: NA; CDR3: CASSTKLNTEAFF; DNA: TGTGCCAGCAGCACCAAACTGAACACTGAAGCTTTCTTT
size: NA; J: TRBJ1-2; V: TRBV25-1; D: NA; CDR3: CASSEGGDYGYTF; DNA: TGTGCCAGCAGTGAGGGGGGGGACTATGGCTACACCTTC
size: NA; J: TRBJ2-5; V: TRBV28; D: NA; CDR3: CASSLSLSRGQETQYF; DNA: TGTGCCAGCAGTTTATCGCTTTCTAGGGGGCAAGAGACCCAGTACTTC
size: NA; J: TRBJ2-5; V: TRBV6-6; D: NA; CDR3: CASSVDPQETQYF; DNA: TGTGCCAGCAGTGTCGATCCCCAAGAGACCCAGTACTTC
size: NA; J: TRBJ2-5; V: TRBV4-2; D: TRBD2; CDR3: CASSPGTSGGGQETQYF; DNA: TGTGCCAGCAGCCCTGGGACTAGCGGGGGAGGCCAAGAGACCCAGTACTTC
size: many; J: TRBJ2-7; V: TRBV27; D: NA; CDR3: CASSFTGSYEQYF; DNA: TGTGCCAGCAGTTTTACAGGGAGCTACGAGCAGTACTTC
size: few; J: TRBJ1-2; V: TRBV2; D: NA; CDR3: CASSAQGDGYTF; DNA: TGTGCCAGCAGTGCTCAGGGAGATGGCTACACCTTC
size: NA; J: TRBJ2-7; V: TRBV28; D: NA; CDR3: CASSLFGETYEQYF; DNA: TGTGCCAGCAGTTTATTTGGGGAAACCTACGAGCAGTACTTC
size: NA; J: TRBJ2-1; V: TRBV7-2; D: TRBD2; CDR3: CASSQGTSIGREQFF; DNA: TGTGCCAGCAGCCAAGGGACTAGTATAGGACGTGAGCAGTTCTTC
size: NA; J: TRBJ2-7; V: TRBV28; D: NA; CDR3: CATRSYEQYF; DNA: TGTGCCACCCGTTCCTACGAGCAGTACTTC
size: NA; J: TRBJ1-2; V: TRBV1; D: NA; CDR3: CTSSPGQGFNYGYTF; DNA: TGCACCAGCAGCCCGGGACAGGGGTTTAACTATGGCTACACCTTC
size: NA; J: TRBJ1-3; V: TRBV9; D: NA; CDR3: CASSVAQGGNTIYF; DNA: TGTGCCAGCAGCGTAGCCCAGGGGGGAAACACCATATATTTT
size: NA; J: TRBJ2-7; V: TRBV27; D: NA; CDR3: CASCRVGSYEQYF; DNA: TGTGCCAGCTGCCGAGTCGGATCCTACGAGCAGTACTTC
size: few; J: TRBJ2-7; V: TRBV19; D: TRBD2; CDR3: CASSILSGSSYEQYF; DNA: TGTGCCAGTAGTATTCTGAGCGGGAGCTCCTACGAGCAGTACTTC